This T cell receptor beta chain is drawn from a study of early T cells in non-severe SARS-CoV-2 infection. Turning to the study itself: Chains were not paired, and sequencing was done on bulk RNA from unsorted whole blood. Study findings and constraints: VDJdb-based matching was biased toward anti-spike CD8 responses and missed private and CD4 specificities.

V dropped 1 base and J dropped 5; count of bases not matched to a gene: 5. CDR1 is SGHAT and CDR2 is FQNNGV in the germline V gene. The length of the CDR3 is 15 residues. Unique molecular identifiers (one per individual cDNA molecule) were attached. TCRdb fed the 5' RACE reads into MiXCR, producing one record per CDR3 protein. The sample lists tens of thousands of distinct CDR3 sequences, less than 7% occurring once. This clonotype was found many times. What it binds is not known. Sequenced here: whole blood, sampled at baseline. V usage is TRBV11-2 and J usage is TRBJ2-1; 7 bases map to TRBD1. This sequence originates from an adult who was a healthcare worker with PCR-confirmed SARS-CoV-2 infection or an uninfected control (not recorded which). CDR3 DNA sequence: TGTGCCAGCAGCTTAGGCAGGACAGGACACAATGAGCAGTTCTTC. Translating gives CASSLGRTGHNEQFF.